This entry is about one TCR beta chain. Its antigen is undetermined. The data are from a study of cytomegalovirus exposure and HLA in healthy donors. The CDR3 runs 18 residues. The V gene end was trimmed by 0 bases and the J gene end by 3 bases; junction bases not matched to a gene: 12. In germline, CDR1 is LGHNA, CDR2 YNFKEQ. A multiplex PCR was run with 60 Vbeta primers and 13 Jbeta primers. TCRdb keeps only in-frame clones here, not all; method: immunoSEQ multiplex PCR. The table has under 150,000 clones, about 66% seen once. Study-level findings and limits: In a later analysis, DRB1 alleles had the most associated TCRs; HLA-C alleles the fewest.

This chain connects TRBV4-2 to TRBJ1-2, with 8 bases matching TRBD1. Specimen: PBMCs. The sequence came from a man aged 25-45 years in good health and CMV-seropositive. The CDR3 sequence is CASSQDFRTGPPHYGYTF. The DNA for the CDR3 is TGTGCCAGCAGCCAAGATTTTCGGACAGGGCCACCTCACTATGGCTACACCTTC.